These T cell receptor beta chains were read from a single sample in a study of T cell changes during pregnancy in multiple sclerosis. Method: immunoSEQ multiplex PCR; TCRdb's copy keeps in-frame clones and lacks some. The table lists under 50,000 clones, less than 95% of them singletons. The source was CD8+ T cells from peripheral blood mononuclear cells, collected in the second trimester of pregnancy. These receptors came from a female donor with multiple sclerosis, enrolled in a pregnancy study. Each CDR3 is given without its conserved first and last residue. D genes are given only for firm matches.

d_call,v_call,j_call,cdr3_length,cdr3_aa
-,TRBV4-3,TRBJ1-1,12,ASSQPGTNTEAF
-,TRBV5-6,TRBJ2-4,13,ASSLGGGEGNIQY
-,TRBV27,TRBJ1-5,13,ASSLSPGQEQPQH
-,TRBV29-1,TRBJ2-2,12,SVRIAGDTGELF
-,TRBV7-8,TRBJ2-7,16,ATLGVGSTDHEIYEQY
-,TRBV27,TRBJ2-7,16,ASSGQPVSRGFSYEQY
TRBD2,TRBV4-1,TRBJ2-2,12,ASTGTGGSGELF
-,TRBV6-6,TRBJ1-5,13,ASSYVRESNQPQH
-,TRBV29-1,TRBJ2-3,11,SVIQGQTDTQY
-,TRBV2,TRBJ2-5,11,ASRPPVKETQY
TRBD1,TRBV29-1,TRBJ2-5,11,SVHRQGRETQY
-,TRBV11-2,TRBJ2-7,13,ASSPGDLRTYEQY
TRBD2,TRBV11-2,TRBJ2-2,14,ASSSSYSGVTGELF
TRBD2,TRBV27,TRBJ2-2,12,ASRTSASTGELF
TRBD1,TRBV6-1,TRBJ1-2,13,ASSATGTGFYGYT
-,TRBV6-5,TRBJ2-5,11,ASSSGLRETQY
TRBD2,TRBV6-4,TRBJ2-1,11,ASSGREGNEQF
TRBD2,TRBV4-3,TRBJ2-6,14,ASSQRGGSGANVLT
TRBD1,TRBV9,TRBJ1-2,11,ASRDDRGSGYT
TRBD2,TRBV18,TRBJ2-1,13,ASSSSGDSYNEQF
-,TRBV12-5,TRBJ2-1,14,ASGLTPSDSYNEQF
-,TRBV30,TRBJ2-3,14,AWSVRRGPGTDTQY
-,TRBV2,TRBJ1-1,14,ASSEALLGGTTEAF
-,TRBV6-6,TRBJ1-2,12,ASSYSTGQWGYT
-,TRBV20-1,TRBJ2-3,9,SASHTDTQY
-,TRBV5-6,TRBJ2-7,9,ASSATGEQY
TRBD1,TRBV5-8,TRBJ1-5,12,ASSPVRGDQPQH
TRBD2,TRBV11-2,TRBJ2-7,15,ASSLGAGSGGPYEQY
TRBD1,TRBV14,TRBJ1-6,13,ASSQDRGSNSPLH
-,TRBV29-1,TRBJ2-1,9,SAPKNNEQF
TRBD2,TRBV9,TRBJ2-5,11,ASAAGGKETQY
-,TRBV7-2,TRBJ2-1,12,ASSFSGYYNEQF
-,TRBV4-1,TRBJ2-3,14,ASSQDGGAGTDTQY
-,TRBV7-3,TRBJ2-2,10,ASSLGAGELF